This section outlines one T cell receptor beta chain sequence together with its context. Participants were aged roughly 18 to 100 years from approximately 23 US areas. Clinical history reported by participants formed the basis on which cohorts were assigned. Resolution of symptoms, clearance, or two negative PCRs was present in recovered Cohort 3 donors. Generated by immunoSEQ multiplex PCR, the TCRdb table keeps only in-frame clones and is missing some. The table lists 250,000 to 350,000 clones, 70% to 90% of them singletons. The CDR3 covers 16 residues. V gave up 4 bases and J gave up 3 bases, with 15 bases separating them. CDR1 is LGHDT and CDR2 is YNNKEL in the germline V gene (reference sequence). The data were obtained in a study of blood T cell repertoires in COVID-19. The overall study: T cells, B-cell-depleted T cells, or PBMCs provided the cDNA or gDNA that served as material.

The sequence was obtained from a young woman who had recovered from COVID-19. Sequences were obtained from PBMCs or T cells enriched from blood (not recorded which). The chain is built from TRBV3-1 (or the pseudogene TRBV3-2) and TRBJ2-2, with TRBD2 as a possible D gene (6 bases). The CDR3 here is CASSPRWGGDTGELFF. CDR3 DNA sequence: TGTGCCAGCAGCCCCCGCTGGGGAGGTGACACCGGGGAGCTGTTTTTT.